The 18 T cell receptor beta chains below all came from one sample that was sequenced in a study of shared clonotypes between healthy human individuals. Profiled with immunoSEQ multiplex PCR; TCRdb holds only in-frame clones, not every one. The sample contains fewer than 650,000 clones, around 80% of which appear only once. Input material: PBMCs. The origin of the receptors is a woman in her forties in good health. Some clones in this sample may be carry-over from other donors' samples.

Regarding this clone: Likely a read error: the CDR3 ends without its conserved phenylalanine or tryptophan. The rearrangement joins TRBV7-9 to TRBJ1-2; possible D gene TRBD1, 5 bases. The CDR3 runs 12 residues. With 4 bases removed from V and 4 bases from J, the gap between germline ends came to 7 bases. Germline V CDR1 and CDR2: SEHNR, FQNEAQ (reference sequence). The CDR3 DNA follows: TGTGCCAGCAGCTCCGACAGCTATGGCTACACCCTC. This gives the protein CASSSDSYGYTL.

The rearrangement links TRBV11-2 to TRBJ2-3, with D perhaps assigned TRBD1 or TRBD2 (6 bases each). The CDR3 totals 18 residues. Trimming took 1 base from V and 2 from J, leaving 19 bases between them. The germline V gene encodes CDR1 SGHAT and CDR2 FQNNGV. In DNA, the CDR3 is TGTGCCAGCAGCTTAGGAGGGACTCGGTGGGGGCCCACAGATACGCAGTATTTT. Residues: CASSLGGTRWGPTDTQYF.

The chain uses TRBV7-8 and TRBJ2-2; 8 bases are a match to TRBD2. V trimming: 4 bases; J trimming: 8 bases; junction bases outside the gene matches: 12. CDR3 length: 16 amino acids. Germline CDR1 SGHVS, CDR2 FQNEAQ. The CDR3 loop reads CASSSIRDLAGGELFF. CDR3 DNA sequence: TGTGCCAGCAGCTCCATCCGGGATCTAGCGGGTGGGGAGCTGTTTTTT.

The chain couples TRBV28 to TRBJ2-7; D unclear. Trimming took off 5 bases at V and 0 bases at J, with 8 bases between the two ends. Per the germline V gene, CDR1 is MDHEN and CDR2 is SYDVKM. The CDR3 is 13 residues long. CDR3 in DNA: TGTGCCAGCAGTCATGGGTACTCCTACGAGCAGTACTTC. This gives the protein CASSHGYSYEQYF.

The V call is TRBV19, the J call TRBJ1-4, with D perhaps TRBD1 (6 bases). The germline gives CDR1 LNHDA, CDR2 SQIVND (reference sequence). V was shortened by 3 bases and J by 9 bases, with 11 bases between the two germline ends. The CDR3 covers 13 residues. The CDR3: CASSIRDKQKLFF. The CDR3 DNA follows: TGTGCCAGTAGTATCCGGGACAAACAAAAACTGTTTTTT.

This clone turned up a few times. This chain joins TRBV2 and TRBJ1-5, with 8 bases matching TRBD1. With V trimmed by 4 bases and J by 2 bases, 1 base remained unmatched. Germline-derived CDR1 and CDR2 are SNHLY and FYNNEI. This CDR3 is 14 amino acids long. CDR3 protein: CASSVDRGNQPQHF. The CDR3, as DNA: TGTGCCAGCAGTGTGGACAGGGGCAATCAGCCCCAGCATTTT.

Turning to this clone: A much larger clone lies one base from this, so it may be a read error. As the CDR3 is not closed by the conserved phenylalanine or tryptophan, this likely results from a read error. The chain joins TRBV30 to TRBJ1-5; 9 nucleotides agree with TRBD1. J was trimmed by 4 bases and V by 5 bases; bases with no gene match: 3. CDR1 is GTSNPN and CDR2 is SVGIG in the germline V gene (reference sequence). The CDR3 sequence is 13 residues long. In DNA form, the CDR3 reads TGTGCCTGGTCCGGGACAGGGAATCAGCCCCAGCATTCT. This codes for CAWSGTGNQPQHS.

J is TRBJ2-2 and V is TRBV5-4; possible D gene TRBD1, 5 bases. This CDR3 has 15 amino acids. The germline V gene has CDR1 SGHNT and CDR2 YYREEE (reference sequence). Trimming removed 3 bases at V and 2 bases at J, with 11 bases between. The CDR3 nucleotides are TGTGCCAGCAGCTGGCAGGACACAAACACCGGGGAGCTGTTTTTT. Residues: CASSWQDTNTGELFF.

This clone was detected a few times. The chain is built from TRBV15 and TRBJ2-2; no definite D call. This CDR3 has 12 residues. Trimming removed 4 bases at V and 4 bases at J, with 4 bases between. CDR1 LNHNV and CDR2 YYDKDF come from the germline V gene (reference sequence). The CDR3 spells CATSIFTGELFF. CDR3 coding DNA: TGTGCCACCAGCATATTCACCGGGGAGCTGTTTTTT.

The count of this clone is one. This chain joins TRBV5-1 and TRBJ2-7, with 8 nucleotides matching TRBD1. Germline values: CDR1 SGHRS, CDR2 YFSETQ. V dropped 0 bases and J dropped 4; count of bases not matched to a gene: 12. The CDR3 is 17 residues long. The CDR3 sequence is CASSLAQGAVGGYEQYF. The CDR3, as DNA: TGCGCCAGCAGCTTGGCCCAGGGGGCGGTCGGGGGATACGAGCAGTACTTC.

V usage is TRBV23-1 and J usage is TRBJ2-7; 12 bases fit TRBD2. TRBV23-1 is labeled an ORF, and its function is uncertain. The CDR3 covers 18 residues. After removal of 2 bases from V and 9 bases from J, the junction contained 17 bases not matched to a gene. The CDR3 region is CASSQPSGRAVTVLGQYF. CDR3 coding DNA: TGCGCCAGCAGTCAACCTAGCGGGAGGGCCGTTACAGTCTTAGGGCAGTACTTC.

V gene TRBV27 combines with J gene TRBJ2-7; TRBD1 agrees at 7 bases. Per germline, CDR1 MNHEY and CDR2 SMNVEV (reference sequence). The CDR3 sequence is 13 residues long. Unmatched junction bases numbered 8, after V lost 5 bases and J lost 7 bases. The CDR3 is CASSPWTGTEQYF. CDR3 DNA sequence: TGTGCCAGCAGTCCCTGGACAGGAACTGAGCAGTACTTC.

CDR3 protein: CASSLGTGSGNTIYF. The CDR3 region has the DNA TGTGCCAGCAGCTTAGGCACAGGCTCTGGAAACACCATATATTTT. The rearrangement joins TRBV7-2 to TRBJ1-3; tentative D call: TRBD1 (5 bases). This CDR3 has 15 residues. Trimming pared 1 base from V and 0 bases from J, leaving 7 bases between. CDR1 is SGHTA, CDR2 FQGNSA, per germline.

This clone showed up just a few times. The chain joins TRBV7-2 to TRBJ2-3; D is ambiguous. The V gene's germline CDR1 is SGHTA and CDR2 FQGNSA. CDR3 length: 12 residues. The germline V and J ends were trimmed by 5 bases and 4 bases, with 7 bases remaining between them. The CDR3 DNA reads TGTGCCAGCAGCATAAGTCCAGATACGCAGTATTTT. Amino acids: CASSISPDTQYF.

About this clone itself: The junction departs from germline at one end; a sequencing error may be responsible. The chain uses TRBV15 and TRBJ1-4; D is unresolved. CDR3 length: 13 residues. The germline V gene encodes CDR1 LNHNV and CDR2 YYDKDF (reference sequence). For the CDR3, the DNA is TGTGCCACCAGCAGAGATCCCGGAACCCCCGGGGTTTTT. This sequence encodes CATSRDPGTPGVF.

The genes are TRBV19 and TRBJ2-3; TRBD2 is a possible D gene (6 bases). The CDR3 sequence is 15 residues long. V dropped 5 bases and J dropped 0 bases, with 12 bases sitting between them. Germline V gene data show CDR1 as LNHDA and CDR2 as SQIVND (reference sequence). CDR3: CASSPGLASTDTQYF. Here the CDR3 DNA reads TGTGCCAGTAGTCCGGGACTGGCTAGCACAGATACGCAGTATTTT. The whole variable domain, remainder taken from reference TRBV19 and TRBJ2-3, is DGGITQSPKYLFRKEGQNVTLSCEQNLNHDAMYWYRQDPGQGLRLIYYSQIVNDFQKGDIAEGYSVSREKKESFPLTVTSAQKNPTAFYLCASSPGLASTDTQYFGPGTRLTVL.

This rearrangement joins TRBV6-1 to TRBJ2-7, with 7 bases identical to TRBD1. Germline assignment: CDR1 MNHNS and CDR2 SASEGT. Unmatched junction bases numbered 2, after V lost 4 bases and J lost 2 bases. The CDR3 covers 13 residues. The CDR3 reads CASSVDRAYEQYF. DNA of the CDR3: TGTGCCAGCAGTGTAGACAGGGCCTACGAGCAGTACTTC.

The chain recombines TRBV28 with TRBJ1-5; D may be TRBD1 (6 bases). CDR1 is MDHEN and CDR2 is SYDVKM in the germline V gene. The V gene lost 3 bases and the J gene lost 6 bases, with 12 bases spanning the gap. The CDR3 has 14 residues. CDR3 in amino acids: CASSFNTGFQPQHF. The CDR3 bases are TGTGCCAGCAGTTTTAATACAGGGTTTCAGCCCCAGCATTTT.